Listed below are T cell receptor beta chains from one sample, sequenced in a study of shared clonotypes between healthy human individuals. TCRdb keeps only in-frame clones here, not all; method: immunoSEQ multiplex PCR. The table records 600,000 to 700,000 clones, around 78% of them present only once. The sequencing sample was made of memory CD4+ T cells sorted from blood. The receptors derive from a woman in her 30s in good health. CDR3s include the opening cysteine and the closing phenylalanine or tryptophan. Size values are once, few and many counts, or a class for expanded clones, and some rows have none.

size	J	V	length	CDR3
-	TRBJ1-2	TRBV29-1	13	CSVRGEFRYGYTF
few	TRBJ1-2	TRBV25-1	13	CASSADHGTVAYF
-	TRBJ2-1	TRBV18	16	CASSQLAGLAGAEQFF
few	TRBJ2-3	TRBV7-2	15	CASSFTGTGGHTQYF
-	TRBJ2-1	TRBV5-1	17	CASSLSLDSGRSNEQFF
-	TRBJ2-7	TRBV15	13	CATSPLGVGEQYF
few	TRBJ1-2	TRBV19	12	CASSRRDYGYTF
-	TRBJ2-1	TRBV7-6	14	CASSFGTGYDEQFF
-	TRBJ2-5	TRBV10-1	14	CASSEGGTGETQYF
once	TRBJ2-5	TRBV5-1	18	CASSLLTGGRALGETQYF
many	TRBJ2-7	TRBV6-5	14	CASSRDFSSYEQYF
-	TRBJ1-2	TRBV5-1	16	CASSLGFGDLTYGYTF
-	TRBJ1-5	TRBV4-1	18	CASSLNTGGIQSNQPQHF
-	TRBJ2-1	TRBV5-6	15	CASILSGDLDNEQFF
-	TRBJ1-6	TRBV4-2	14	CASSQAGEDSPLHF
-	TRBJ1-2	TRBV4-2	13	CASSQDRLFGYTF
-	TRBJ1-5	TRBV28	16	CASSPAGWYSNQPQHF
-	TRBJ2-3	TRBV19	14	CATQTAAATDTQYF
-	TRBJ2-5	TRBV7-3	13	CASSLNERETQYF
once	TRBJ1-1	TRBV28	14	CASSSPGQVRRAFF
-	TRBJ2-5	TRBV2	15	CASSRTGSTKETQYF
-	TRBJ1-5	TRBV28	15	CASSSRQGKFQPQHF
-	TRBJ2-7	TRBV7-8	18	CASSPILPGLAGHYEQYF
-	TRBJ2-7	TRBV28	15	CASSNRDRVPHEQYF
-	TRBJ2-1	TRBV28	16	CASSYIVGVGSHEQFF
once	TRBJ2-7	TRBV7-2	13	CASSLRWSYEQYF
-	TRBJ2-5	TRBV29-1	12	CSVDKGGETQYF
-	TRBJ2-4	TRBV15	16	CATSRDKSIAKNIQYF
few	TRBJ2-7	TRBV30	14	CAWKGSGKIYEQYF
-	TRBJ2-1	TRBV5-4	15	CASSGDSGAENEQFF
-	TRBJ1-2	TRBV30	15	CAWSVLSRLVGSYTF
-	TRBJ2-2	TRBV14	14	CASSQVQNTGELFF
-	TRBJ2-1	TRBV10-3	15	CAIGGGLGANNEQFF
-	TRBJ2-7	TRBV28	17	CASSSPSSHRGFYEQYF
-	TRBJ1-1	TRBV18	13	CASSPRANTEAFF
-	TRBJ1-5	TRBV19	16	CASTDSGTASNQPQHF
-	TRBJ2-1	TRBV5-8	15	CASSIQGRTYNEQFF